One and the same sample provided the 19 T cell receptor beta chains below, sequenced in a study of T cells in women clearing cervical HPV infection. Sequencing used immunoSEQ multiplex PCR; TCRdb keeps in-frame clones, though not all of them. The data show about 30,000 clones, and the top ten clones hold roughly 3.6%. Sequencing was performed on blood buffy coat. These receptors were obtained from a woman aged 18 to 75 with a cervical HPV16 infection that either progressed to CIN3+ or cleared (not recorded which).

The CDR3 is CASSDTGTANEKLFF. The DNA read from the CDR3 is TGTGCCAGCAGTGATACCGGGACAGCTAATGAAAAA. V usage is TRBV6-1 and J usage is TRBJ1-4; 7 nucleotides align to TRBD1. The CDR3 extends 3 residues past the end of the read, so its final part is completed from the germline J gene. Germline lookup yields CDR1 MNHNS and CDR2 SASEGT. This CDR3 is built from 15 residues. V gave up 3 bases and J gave up 3 bases; unmatched junction bases: 4.

About this clone itself: The read terminates 3 residues ahead of where the CDR3 ends, so the germline J gene completes it. The rearrangement links TRBV6-2 or TRBV6-3 to TRBJ2-7, with TRBD1 matching over 7 bases. This CDR3 contains 17 residues. Germline-derived CDR1 and CDR2 are MNHEY and SVGEGT. Germline trimming cut 3 bases from V and 0 bases from J; bases unmatched to any gene: 11. The CDR3 protein is CASSYPRGQFSSYEQYF. CDR3 DNA (partial): TGTGCCAGCAGTTATCCCCGGGGACAGTTTAGCTCCTACGAG.

This chain's CDR3 is CASSTGQASDTQYF. Partial CDR3 DNA: TGTGCCAGCTCAACCGGACAAGCCTCGGATACG. This chain connects TRBV18 to TRBJ2-3; weak D call: TRBD1 (5 bases). Read data end 3 residues before the CDR3 end; the end is taken from the germline J gene. The V gene lost 5 bases and the J gene lost 6 bases, with 15 bases spanning the gap. Germline V CDR1 and CDR2: KGHSH, LQKENI. The CDR3 has 14 amino acids.

Worth noting for this clone: The read finishes 3 residues shy of the CDR3 end, and the germline J gene is used to complete it. The chain has TRBV18 and TRBJ1-1, with D possibly matching TRBD1 (5 bases). This CDR3 contains 15 residues. Trimming stripped 1 base from V and 4 bases from J, with 13 bases between. Germline CDR1 reads KGHSH; CDR2 reads LQKENI. The CDR3 sequence: CASSPRAGPGTEAFF. The CDR3 DNA, read in part, is TGTGCCAGCTCACCACGGGCGGGGCCGGGCACTGAA.

Worth noting for this clone: The read halts 3 residues ahead of the CDR3 end, with the missing end drawn from the germline J gene. The chain employs TRBV7-6 and TRBJ2-1; TRBD1 matches 9 bases. The CDR3 sequence is 17 residues long. Per the germline V gene, CDR1 is SGHVS and CDR2 is FNYEAQ. V lost 4 bases and J lost 3; bases outside the gene matches: 10. The CDR3 protein is CASSSEYRGPGYNEQFF. The sequenced part of the CDR3 DNA is TGTGCCAGCAGCTCAGAATACAGGGGGCCGGGCTACAATGAG.

The sequenced CDR3 bases are TGTGCCAGCACGTTGGGCACCTACAATGAG. Translated: CASTLGTYNE. From start to end, the CDR3 is CASTLGTYNEQFF. The rearrangement joins TRBV11-1 to TRBJ2-1; D is unresolved. The CDR3 goes on 3 residues after the read ends, and that part is filled in from the germline J gene. Trimming took 7 bases from V and 2 from J, leaving 9 bases between them. Germline V gives CDR1 SGHAT, CDR2 FQDESV (reference sequence). This CDR3 has 13 residues.

As concerns this clone: The CDR3 is cut off 3 residues early in the read; its end comes from the germline J gene. The V gene is TRBV5-1, the J gene TRBJ2-1, with 10 bases that match TRBD2. V shed 0 bases and J 7 bases; nucleotides not matched to a gene: 10. The CDR3 is made up of 17 amino acids. Germline CDR1 and CDR2: SGHRS and YFSETQ. CDR3: CASSLDPLAGVPNEQFF. The sequenced part of the CDR3 DNA is TGCGCCAGCAGCTTGGACCCTCTAGCGGGAGTCCCTAATGAG.

Points on this clone: The read terminates 3 residues before the CDR3 end, so the remaining end is supplied by the germline J gene. The chain joins TRBV5-1 to TRBJ2-1; 10 nucleotides match TRBD2. The CDR3 spans 16 residues. Germline loops: CDR1 SGHRS, CDR2 YFSETQ. V gave up 1 base and J gave up 6 bases; unmatched junction bases: 7. Partial CDR3 DNA: TGCGCCAGCAGCTTGTCGGTTCCTAGCGGGAGCAATGAG. Translation gives CASSLSVPSGSNE. The entire CDR3 sequence reads CASSLSVPSGSNEQFF.

The CDR3 bases that were read are TGTGCCTGGAGTCCGGAACTAGCTGCCGGGGAGACC. Its protein is CAWSPELAAGET. Given in full, the CDR3 is CAWSPELAAGETQYF. The chain uses TRBV30 and TRBJ2-5; D might be TRBD2 (6 bases). The CDR3 goes on 3 residues after the read ends, and that part is filled in from the germline J gene. Trimming cost V 2 bases and J 5 bases, with 18 bases left between them. Germline-derived CDR1 and CDR2 are GTSNPN and SVGIG (reference sequence). This CDR3 region has 15 residues.

Details on this clone: The read falls 3 residues short of the CDR3 end, and the missing part is taken from the germline J gene. This rearrangement joins TRBV5-6 to TRBJ2-5; 7 nucleotides line up with TRBD2. The ends lost 2 bases at V and 2 bases at J; junction bases unmatched: 3. The V gene's germline CDR1 is SGHDT and CDR2 YYEEEE. This CDR3 is built from 14 residues. CDR3 DNA (partial): TGTGCCAGCAGCTTCGGGGGGACTCAAGAGACC. Its protein is CASSFGGTQET. The complete CDR3 protein is CASSFGGTQETQYF.

As to this clone: The CDR3 end lies 3 residues beyond the end of the read and is filled in from the germline J gene. The chain links TRBV20-1 to TRBJ1-5; D is possibly TRBD1 (5 bases). The CDR3 covers 15 residues. Deletions cut 1 base from V and 2 bases from J, with 12 bases between. Germline CDR1 DFQATT, CDR2 SNEGSKA (reference sequence). CDR3 sequence reads: CSARVSLGGNQPQHF. The covered CDR3 bases are TGCAGTGCTAGAGTATCCTTAGGGGGCAATCAGCCC.

Concerning this clone: The sequence runs out 3 residues before the end of the CDR3; the remainder is reconstructed from the germline J gene. J is TRBJ2-5 and V is TRBV20-1, with D possibly being TRBD2 (5 bases). The CDR3 totals 13 residues. Germline lookup yields CDR1 DFQATT and CDR2 SNEGSKA (reference sequence). Between the trimmed V and J ends, which lost 5 bases and 5 bases, there was a span of 15 bases. The part of the CDR3 DNA that was read is TGCAGTGCTGACGACCAGCGGAAGGAGACC. This gives the protein CSADDQRKET. The CDR3 as a whole reads CSADDQRKETQYF.

To note about this clone: The CDR3 end falls 3 residues outside the read, so it is completed with the germline J gene. The V and J genes are TRBV6-1 and TRBJ2-7; the D gene is possibly TRBD1 (7 bases). The ends were cut back, 2 bases at V and 3 bases at J, with 14 bases in the middle. Looked up from germline, CDR1 is MNHNS and CDR2 is SASEGT. This CDR3 has 15 residues. CDR3 amino acids: CASSEPRGERYEQYF. CDR3 DNA, as far as it was read: TGTGCCAGCAGTGAACCCAGGGGGGAACGCTACGAG.

To note about this clone: The read is 3 residues too short to cover the CDR3 end, so that end is filled in from the germline J gene. This chain connects TRBV20-1 to TRBJ2-6; D is undetermined. V was trimmed by 6 bases and J by 0 bases, leaving 9 bases between them. The germline V gene has CDR1 DFQATT and CDR2 SNEGSKA (reference sequence). The CDR3 runs to 14 residues. CDR3 DNA (partial): TGCAGTGCGCTAACTCCCTCTGGGGCCAACGTC. Translating it yields CSALTPSGANV. The CDR3 in its entirety is CSALTPSGANVLTF.

With regard to this clone: Read data end 3 residues before the CDR3 end; the end is taken from the germline J gene. The V gene is TRBV29-1, the J gene TRBJ1-4, with D hard to call. The germline V gene has CDR1 SQVTM and CDR2 ANQGSEA. CDR3 length: 11 amino acids. The ends were cut back, 4 bases at V and 6 bases at J, with 6 bases in the middle. The chain's CDR3 is CSVGRDEKLFF. The covered CDR3 bases are TGCAGCGTTGGAAGGGATGAAAAA.

In regard to this clone: Sequencing ends 3 residues short of the CDR3 end; the germline J gene provides the rest. This chain joins TRBV5-1 and TRBJ2-3; D unclear. There are 13 residues in the CDR3. Germline loops: CDR1 SGHRS, CDR2 YFSETQ. The CDR3 here is CASSLDSRETQYF. CDR3 DNA, as far as it was read: TGCGCCAGCAGCTTGGACAGCCGAGAGACG.

Regarding this clone: Read coverage stops 3 residues before the CDR3 terminus; the germline J gene supplies the remainder. The gene calls are TRBV19 and TRBJ2-1; 10 nucleotides align to TRBD2. With V trimmed by 6 bases and J by 7 bases, 12 bases remained unmatched. Germline CDR1 and CDR2: LNHDA and SQIVND (reference sequence). This CDR3 is built from 16 residues. The sequenced part of the CDR3 DNA is TGTGCCAGTAGCAACACAGCGGGAGGGCCGTGGAATGAG. Its translation: CASSNTAGGPWNE. The CDR3, in full, reads CASSNTAGGPWNEQFF.

Comment on this clone: The sequenced fragment ends 3 residues before the CDR3 boundary, so the rest is inferred from the germline J gene. This chain joins TRBV4-2 and TRBJ1-5, with 8 bases identical to TRBD1. The junction had 7 bases not matched to a gene; V was cut back by 3 bases and J by 3 bases. The CDR3 sequence is 16 residues long. Germline CDR1 reads LGHNA; CDR2 reads YNFKEQ. The sequenced CDR3 bases are TGTGCCAGCAGCCACACCCAGGGGGCTGACAATCAGCCC. It specifies CASSHTQGADNQP. The CDR3 in its entirety is CASSHTQGADNQPQHF.

Concerning this clone: The CDR3 end lies 3 residues beyond the end of the read and is filled in from the germline J gene. This chain connects TRBV5-4 to TRBJ1-1; 8 nucleotides line up with TRBD1. From germline, CDR1 is SGHNT and CDR2 YYREEE (reference sequence). CDR3 size: 13 residues. CDR3 loop: CASSPGGRYGAFF. The DNA read from the CDR3 is TGTGCCAGCAGCCCAGGGGGCCGGTATGGA.